The rows below give T cell receptor beta chains drawn from one sample of a study of cytomegalovirus exposure and HLA in healthy donors. The repertoire was sequenced with immunoSEQ multiplex PCR; TCRdb's copy has only in-frame clones and lacks some. Among 70,000 to 85,000 clones listed, 60% to 70% were seen once. The specimen sequenced was PBMCs. All receptors come from a man aged 25 to 45 in good health and CMV-seropositive. The CDR3 runs from the conserved cysteine through the conserved F or W. The D gene is left open where the match is weak. Size tells how often a clone was seen (once, few, many) or the class of an expanded clone, and some rows leave it out.

-	TRBV18	TRBD1	TRBJ2-1	CASSSGTDHNEQFF	TGTGCCAGCTCGTCCGGGACAGACCACAATGAGCAGTTCTTC
-	TRBV29-1	TRBD1	TRBJ2-7	CSVEKQGALGGQYF	TGCAGCGTTGAAAAACAGGGGGCGTTAGGCGGGCAGTACTTC
-	TRBV10-2	TRBD2	TRBJ2-7	CASSDGTSDLYEQYF	TGCGCCAGCAGTGACGGGACTAGCGACTTATACGAGCAGTACTTC
few	TRBV14	-	TRBJ2-1	CASSQAGRFNEQFF	TGTGCCAGCAGCCAAGCGGGAAGGTTCAATGAGCAGTTCTTC
-	TRBV28	-	TRBJ1-5	CASSFHSGFNQPQHF	TGTGCCAGCAGTTTTCATTCGGGATTCAATCAGCCCCAGCATTTT
-	TRBV6-5	TRBD1	TRBJ1-2	CASRGTETYYGYTF	TGTGCCAGCAGGGGGACAGAGACATACTATGGCTACACCTTC
-	TRBV7-9	-	TRBJ2-3	CASYRLLATDTQYF	TGTGCCAGCTATAGACTCCTAGCAACAGATACGCAGTATTTT
-	TRBV6-5	-	TRBJ1-2	CASSPNGVNYGYTF	TGTGCCAGCAGTCCCAACGGGGTGAACTATGGCTACACCTTC
-	TRBV11-2	TRBD2	TRBJ2-5	CASSLDHRQAGRETQYF	TGTGCCAGCAGCTTAGATCATCGCCAGGCCGGGAGGGAGACCCAGTACTTC
few	TRBV28	TRBD2	TRBJ2-2	CASSLAGALAGYTGELFF	TGTGCCAGCAGCCTTGCTGGTGCCTTAGCGGGATACACCGGGGAGCTGTTTTTT
once	TRBV27	TRBD2	TRBJ2-7	CASSYTAGSHEQYF	TGTGCCAGCAGTTATACAGCGGGATCCCACGAGCAGTACTTC
-	TRBV2	TRBD2	TRBJ2-3	CASSEAGLAGTDTQYF	TGTGCCAGCAGTGAAGCGGGACTAGCGGGCACAGATACGCAGTATTTT
-	TRBV6-5	-	TRBJ2-7	CASSNQGEQYF	TGTGCCAGCAGCAATCAGGGGGAGCAGTACTTC
-	TRBV13	-	TRBJ2-2	CASSSSAAGSTGELFF	TGTGCCAGCAGCTCCTCCGCCGCGGGATCTACCGGGGAGCTGTTTTTT
few	TRBV4-3	-	TRBJ1-3	CASSQTGLISGNTIYF	TGCGCCAGCAGCCAAACAGGGCTAATCTCTGGAAACACCATATATTTT
-	TRBV5-1	-	TRBJ1-2	CASRGSGTPFYTF	TGCGCCAGCAGAGGGTCGGGGACACCTTTCTACACCTTC
-	TRBV30	-	TRBJ2-7	CAWSVTGPYEQYF	TGTGCCTGGAGTGTAACAGGACCCTACGAGCAGTACTTC
few	TRBV6-1	-	TRBJ1-6	CAGGTYNSPLHF	TGTGCCGGTGGCACCTATAATTCACCCCTCCACTTT
once	TRBV7-9	TRBD1	TRBJ2-5	CASSVPGGWETQYF	TGTGCCAGCAGCGTCCCAGGGGGCTGGGAGACCCAGTACTTC
-	TRBV6-5	TRBD1	TRBJ1-2	CASSYSRTGGGYGYTF	TGTGCCAGCAGTTACTCCCGGACAGGGGGCGGGTATGGCTACACCTTC
-	TRBV29-1	TRBD1	TRBJ2-7	CSFSPRGQGSYEQYF	TGCAGCTTCTCCCCCCGGGGACAGGGGTCATACGAGCAGTACTTC
-	TRBV28	-	TRBJ1-5	CASRVGYRFGGNQPQHF	TGTGCCAGCAGGGTGGGATACAGGTTTGGAGGCAATCAGCCCCAGCATTTT
-	TRBV19	-	TRBJ1-2	CASISPGEHYGYTF	TGTGCCAGTATTTCCCCGGGGGAACACTATGGCTACACCTTC
-	TRBV4-3	TRBD2	TRBJ2-7	CASSLRTSGTHEQYF	TGCGCCAGCAGCCTTCGGACTAGCGGGACCCACGAGCAGTACTTC
few	TRBV5-4	-	TRBJ2-5	CASSPRLEETQYF	TGTGCCAGCAGCCCAAGACTGGAAGAGACCCAGTACTTC
-	TRBV5-6	-	TRBJ2-1	CASSLQVSSYNEQFF	TGTGCCAGCAGCTTGCAGGTGAGCTCCTACAATGAGCAGTTCTTC
-	TRBV25-1	-	TRBJ2-6	CASSVGRDFSGANVLTF	TGTGCCAGCAGTGTGGGCAGGGACTTCTCTGGGGCCAACGTCCTGACTTTC
-	TRBV11-2	-	TRBJ2-7	CASSRVQGRYEQYF	TGTGCCAGCAGCAGGGTGCAGGGTAGGTACGAGCAGTACTTC
-	TRBV20-1	-	TRBJ2-7	CSALGAGEQYF	TGCAGTGCTTTAGGCGCGGGCGAGCAGTACTTC
-	TRBV11-3	-	TRBJ2-7	CASSLRTGSSYEQYF	TGTGCCAGCAGCTTAAGAACGGGGAGCTCCTACGAGCAGTACTTC
-	TRBV2	-	TRBJ1-1	CASSYQMNTEAFF	TGTGCCAGCAGTTATCAGATGAACACTGAAGCTTTCTTT
-	TRBV6-5	-	TRBJ1-2	CASSSISQDMVNGYTF	TGTGCCAGCAGTTCCATTAGCCAGGACATGGTCAATGGCTACACCTTC
-	TRBV10-1	TRBD2	TRBJ2-7	CASSESGASGGSYEQYF	TGCGCCAGCAGTGAGTCAGGGGCTAGCGGGGGTTCCTACGAGCAGTACTTC
-	TRBV4-1	-	TRBJ2-2	CASSPQITGFPGELFF	TGCGCCAGCAGCCCTCAGATAACAGGGTTTCCCGGGGAGCTGTTTTTT
-	TRBV2	TRBD1	TRBJ2-7	CASHLDRLGYEQYF	TGTGCCAGCCATCTGGACAGGTTGGGGTACGAGCAGTACTTC
-	TRBV27	TRBD1	TRBJ1-1	CASRTGGLNTEAFF	TGTGCCAGCAGAACAGGGGGCCTGAACACTGAAGCTTTCTTT
few	TRBV7-2	TRBD1	TRBJ2-1	CASSLVGQGNEQFF	TGTGCCAGCAGCTTAGTGGGACAGGGCAATGAGCAGTTCTTC
few	TRBV4-3	TRBD2	TRBJ2-3	CASSPGLAGASPTDTQYF	TGCGCCAGCAGCCCGGGACTAGCGGGAGCGAGTCCCACAGATACGCAGTATTTT
few	TRBV6-1	-	TRBJ1-5	CASSESAGGNQPQHF	TGTGCCAGCAGTGAATCGGCAGGGGGCAATCAGCCCCAGCATTTT
-	TRBV15	-	TRBJ2-7	CATSNGGYEQYF	TGTGCCACCAGCAACGGAGGGTACGAGCAGTACTTC
-	TRBV2	TRBD1	TRBJ2-3	CATERGRSSDTQYF	TGTGCCACGGAAAGGGGGCGTTCATCCGATACGCAGTATTTT
-	TRBV4-2	TRBD1	TRBJ1-5	CASSQVTGGYNQPQHF	TGTGCCAGCAGCCAAGTGACAGGGGGGTACAATCAGCCCCAGCATTTT
-	TRBV5-1	TRBD1	TRBJ2-7	CASSWTGGEQYF	TGCGCCAGCAGCTGGACAGGGGGCGAGCAGTACTTC
few	TRBV27	TRBD1	TRBJ1-2	CASGLPGQGPYTF	TGTGCCAGCGGCCTCCCGGGACAGGGCCCTTACACCTTC
-	TRBV9	-	TRBJ1-1	CASAEGGATEAFF	TGTGCCAGCGCGGAGGGAGGGGCCACTGAAGCTTTCTTT
-	TRBV27	-	TRBJ2-1	CASSHAARNNEQFF	TGTGCCAGCAGCCACGCGGCACGGAACAATGAGCAGTTCTTC
-	TRBV4-3	TRBD1	TRBJ2-7	CASSPDRGSVIYEQYF	TGCGCCAGCAGCCCGGACAGGGGTTCTGTTATCTACGAGCAGTACTTC
-	TRBV6-5	TRBD1	TRBJ1-3	CASSSGGPVPGNTIYF	TGTGCCAGCAGTTCAGGGGGCCCAGTTCCTGGAAACACCATATATTTT
few	TRBV6-5	TRBD1	TRBJ1-4	CASSYTSGTENEKLFF	TGTGCCAGCAGTTACACCTCCGGGACAGAAAATGAAAAACTGTTTTTT
once	TRBV5-6	TRBD1	TRBJ2-5	CASSLDRTGDETQYF	TGTGCCAGCAGCTTGGATAGGACAGGGGACGAGACCCAGTACTTC
-	TRBV5-1	-	TRBJ1-5	CASSLSGGNQPQHF	TGCGCCAGCAGCTTAAGCGGGGGGAATCAGCCCCAGCATTTT
once	TRBV18	TRBD1	TRBJ2-7	CASSQDRDREQYF	TGTGCCAGCTCTCAGGACAGGGATCGCGAGCAGTACTTC
-	TRBV29-1	TRBD1	TRBJ2-7	CSVLGGQGQHEQYF	TGCAGCGTTCTCGGGGGACAGGGCCAACACGAGCAGTACTTC
-	TRBV5-6	TRBD1	TRBJ1-5	CASSSGTGNQPQHF	TGTGCCAGCAGCTCCGGGACAGGGAATCAGCCCCAGCATTTT
-	TRBV7-3	-	TRBJ1-1	CASSLVNGKAFF	TGTGCCAGCAGCTTGGTCAACGGGAAAGCTTTCTTT
-	TRBV28	TRBD2	TRBJ2-5	CASSPKIPTAGLETQYF	TGTGCCAGCAGTCCCAAAATACCGACAGCGGGGTTAGAGACCCAGTACTTC